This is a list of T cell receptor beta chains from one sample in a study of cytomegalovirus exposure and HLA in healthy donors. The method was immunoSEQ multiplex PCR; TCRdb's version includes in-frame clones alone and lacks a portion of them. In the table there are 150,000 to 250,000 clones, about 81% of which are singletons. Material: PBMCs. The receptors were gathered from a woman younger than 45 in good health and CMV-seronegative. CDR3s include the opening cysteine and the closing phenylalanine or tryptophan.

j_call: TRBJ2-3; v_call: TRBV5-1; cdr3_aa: CASASGGTTDTQYF
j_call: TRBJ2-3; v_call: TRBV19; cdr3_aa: CASSTLPRTSGKTDTQYF
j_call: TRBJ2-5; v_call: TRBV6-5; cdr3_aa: CASSYGQLETQYF
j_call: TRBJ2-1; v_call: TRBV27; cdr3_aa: CASSLFRTGRVSYNEQFF
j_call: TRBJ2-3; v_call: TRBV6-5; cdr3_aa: CASRHHRGQADTQYF
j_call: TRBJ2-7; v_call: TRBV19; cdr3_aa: CASRTNAGVHEQYF
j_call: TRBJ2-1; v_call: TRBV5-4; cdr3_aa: CASSASGLAGYNEQFF
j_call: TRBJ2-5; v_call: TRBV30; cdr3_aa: CAWGQGQGNQETQYF
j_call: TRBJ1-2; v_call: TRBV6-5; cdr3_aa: CASSPPGQGIYGYTF
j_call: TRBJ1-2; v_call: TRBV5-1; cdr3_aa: CASSPTGTTYGYTF
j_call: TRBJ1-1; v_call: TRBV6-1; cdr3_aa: CASSAQGFSTEAFF
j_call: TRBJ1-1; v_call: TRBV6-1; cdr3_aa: CASSTGVNTEAFF
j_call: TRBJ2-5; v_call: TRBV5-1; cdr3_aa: CASSSGSTETQYF
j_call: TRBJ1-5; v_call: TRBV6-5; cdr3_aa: CASSQRPENQPQHF
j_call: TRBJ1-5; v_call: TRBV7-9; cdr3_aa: CASSPISRDQPQHF
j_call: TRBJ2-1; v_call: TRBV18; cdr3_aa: CASSPPTGGHNEQFF
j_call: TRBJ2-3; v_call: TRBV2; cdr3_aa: CASLGEIGTDTQYF
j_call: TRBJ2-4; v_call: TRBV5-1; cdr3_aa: CASSLGTSGSFAKNIQYF
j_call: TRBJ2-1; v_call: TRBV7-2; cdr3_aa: CASSQNRGDGQFF
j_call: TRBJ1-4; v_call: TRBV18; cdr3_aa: CASSPIKQAGANEKLFF
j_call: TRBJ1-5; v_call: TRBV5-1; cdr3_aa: CASSWSGKDQPQHF
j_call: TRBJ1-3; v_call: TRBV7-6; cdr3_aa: CASSLEGDRVTGNTIYF
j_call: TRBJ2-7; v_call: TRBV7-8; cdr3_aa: CASSTSGTGVYEQYF
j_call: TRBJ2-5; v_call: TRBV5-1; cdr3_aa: CASSSGEEETQYF
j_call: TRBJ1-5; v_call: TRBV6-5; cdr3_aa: CASPPPDSDQPQHF
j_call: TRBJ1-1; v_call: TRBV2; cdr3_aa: CASSGGPNTEAFF
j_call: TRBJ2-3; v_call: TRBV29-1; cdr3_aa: CSVEGAGGTGPYTQYF
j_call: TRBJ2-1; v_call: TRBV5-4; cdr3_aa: CASSLVGLAGPEQFF
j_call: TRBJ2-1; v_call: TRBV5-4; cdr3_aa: CASSGGTSDYNEQFF
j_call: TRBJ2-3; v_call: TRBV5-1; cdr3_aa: CASSLVLAGGKDTQYF
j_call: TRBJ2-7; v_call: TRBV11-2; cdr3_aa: CASRHRDRPYEQYF
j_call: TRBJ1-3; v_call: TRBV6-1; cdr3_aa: CASSEYGGQGSPSVRNTIYF
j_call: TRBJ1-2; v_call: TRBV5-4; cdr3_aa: CASSSGSAGHGYTF
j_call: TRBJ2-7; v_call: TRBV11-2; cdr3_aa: CASSLALTGTTVQYF
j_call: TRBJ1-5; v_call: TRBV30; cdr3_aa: CAWSGQGKQPQHF
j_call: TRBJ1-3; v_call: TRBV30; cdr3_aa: CAWSEGFSGNTIYF
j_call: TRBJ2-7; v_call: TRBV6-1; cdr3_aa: CATVAFYEQYF
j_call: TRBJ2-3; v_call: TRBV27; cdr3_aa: CASRGLYTDTQYF
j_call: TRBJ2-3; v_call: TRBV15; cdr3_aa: CATSVRAPDTQYF
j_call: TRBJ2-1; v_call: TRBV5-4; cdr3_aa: CASSTGTAPYNEQFF
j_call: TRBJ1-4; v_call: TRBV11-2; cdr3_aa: CASSPSGATNEKLFF
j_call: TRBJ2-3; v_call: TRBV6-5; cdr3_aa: CASSLPGVEDTQYF
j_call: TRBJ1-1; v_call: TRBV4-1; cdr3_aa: CASSQPGRGKNTEAFF
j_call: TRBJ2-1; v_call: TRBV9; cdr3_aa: CASNTGDRTYNEQFF
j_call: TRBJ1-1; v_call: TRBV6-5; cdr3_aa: CASSYLGVPTEAFF
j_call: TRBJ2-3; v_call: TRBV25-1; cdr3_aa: CASSELRGGGSTDTQYF
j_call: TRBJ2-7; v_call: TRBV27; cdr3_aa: CASTKQGSSYEQYF
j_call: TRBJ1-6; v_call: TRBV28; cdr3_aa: CASSLRRTGSSYNSPLHF
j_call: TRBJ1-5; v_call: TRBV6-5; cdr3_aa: CASRPRQGNQPQHF
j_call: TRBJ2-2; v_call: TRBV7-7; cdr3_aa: CASSPDRGRTGELFF
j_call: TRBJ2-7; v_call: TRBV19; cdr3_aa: CASSRTSGVPSSYEQYF
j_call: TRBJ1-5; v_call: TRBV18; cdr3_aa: CASSRAAGQYRPFSGNSNQPQHF
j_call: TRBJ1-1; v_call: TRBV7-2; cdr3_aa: CASSSRGATEAFF
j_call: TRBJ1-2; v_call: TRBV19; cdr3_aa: CASSIPTGRGGYTF